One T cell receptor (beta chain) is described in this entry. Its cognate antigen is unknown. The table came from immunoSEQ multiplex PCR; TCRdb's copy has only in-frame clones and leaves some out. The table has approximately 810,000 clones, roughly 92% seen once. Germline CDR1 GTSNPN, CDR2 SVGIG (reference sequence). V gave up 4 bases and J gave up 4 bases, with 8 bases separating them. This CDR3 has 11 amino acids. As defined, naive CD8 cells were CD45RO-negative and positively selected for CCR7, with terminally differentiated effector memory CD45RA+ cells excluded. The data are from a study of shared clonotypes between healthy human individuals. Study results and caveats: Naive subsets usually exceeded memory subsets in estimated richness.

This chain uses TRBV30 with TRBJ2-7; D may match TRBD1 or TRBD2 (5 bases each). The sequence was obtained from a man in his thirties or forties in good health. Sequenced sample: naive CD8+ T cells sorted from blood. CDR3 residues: CAWMGVYEQYF. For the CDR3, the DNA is TGTGCCTGGATGGGGGTTTACGAGCAGTACTTC. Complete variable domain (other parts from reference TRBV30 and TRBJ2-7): SQTIHQWPATLVQPVGSPLSLECTVEGTSNPNLYWYRQAAGRGLQLLFYSVGIGQISSEVPQNLSASRPQDRQFILSSKKLLLSDSGFYLCAWMGVYEQYFGPGTRLTVT.